Detailed here is one T cell receptor beta chain. This clonotype was seen repeatedly, ten times or more. Its antigen remains unidentified. It has no much larger one-base neighbor in the sample; base qualities were not kept. Library prep was done by 5' RACE. Sequenced using an Illumina HiSeq 2000. A universal primer binding site was added through template switching, and the final cDNA carried a unique molecular identifier so that TCR cDNA molecules could be counted accurately. First-strand cDNA for TCR alpha and beta chains was synthesized from specific primers in the conserved constant-segment region. To control for contamination, every cDNA library was double barcoded, receiving both a SMART-Mk sample barcode and Illumina barcodes. TruSeq adapter sequences along with Illumina sample barcodes were introduced in two successive PCR steps. TCR alpha and beta cDNA libraries were sequenced on the Illumina HiSeq platform with custom primers. The study's own analysis went as follows. Raw reads were processed with MiGEC to extract unique molecular identifiers, and MiXCR was used to determine CDR3 positions. Recombination models were inferred per individual with the repgenHMM and IGoR tools using an EM algorithm. Shared clonotypes were analyzed with the tcR package in R, and sharing was normalized by the product of cloneset sizes. To study raw recombination without the effects of thymic and clonal selection, out-of-frame nonproductive sequences were analyzed. The public reads were quality trimmed at Q25 with fastp and then assembled into clones with MiXCR by TCRdb, keeping productive beta chains. Entries that share a CDR3 protein sequence are merged under the most common genes and DNA. The V and J calls and clone size come from TCRdb's table, not from the authors' own analysis. This sample gives about 730,000 distinct CDR3 sequences in total; approximately 21% of them show up just once. The top ten clonotypes cover roughly 4% of the sample.

Per the germline V gene (reference sequence), DFQATT is the CDR1 and SNEGSKA is the CDR2. Inclusive of the bounding cysteine and phenylalanine, the CDR3 is 12 residues long. Only CDR3 DNA is held: 36 bases, read in frame from base 1. V loses 6 bases, J loses 5 bases, and the germline ends lie 12 bases apart. This specimen comes from a study of identical twins (dated by TCRdb to between 2015 and 2016). With respect to the entire study: To test whether fetal clonotypes persist, the study used deep sequencing on TCR alpha and beta repertoires from monozygotic twins, unrelated adults of various ages, and cord blood. To rule out contamination, the twin experiments were replicated at different times with different library preparation protocols. What the research found in general, with its limitations: Because the same donors could not be followed over many years, the conclusions depended on cross-sectional statistical analysis. Out-of-frame TCR alpha sequences shared between twins showed an excess of low generation-probability sequences compared with coincidental sharing between unrelated individuals. The excess sharing between twins in beta out-of-frame sequences was weaker because fewer shared sequences reduced the signal-to-noise ratio. Invariant T cells such as MAIT and iNKT could partly confound zero-insertion analyses, although diverse VJ usage argued against such confounding for most clonotypes. Out-of-frame TCR alpha sharing in monozygotic twins was systematically underestimated by recombination models, whereas sharing between unrelated individuals was in agreement with the recombination models. Fewer insertions were carried by abundant cord blood beta clonotypes, a similar but weaker trend appeared in young adult naive repertoires, and no such trend appeared in memory repertoires.

Every donor in the study was a healthy Caucasian. Three pairs of female monozygotic twins, all aged roughly 18 to 29 years, made up the twin cohort. Peripheral blood mononuclear cells were the source from which RNA for the TCR libraries was isolated. Another study also made use of these data, one on T cells expressing NK-cell markers. Taken from the second paper: TCR beta-chain repertoires were profiled in sorted CD3+CD56+NKG2C+, CD3+CD56+NKG2C- and CD3+CD56-NKG2C+ T-cell subsets from about 8 donors. Among the eight sequenced donors, seven were HCMV-seropositive and one was HCMV-seronegative. In several experiments an anti-gammadeltaTCR antibody was added to restrict sorting to alphabetaTCR-expressing T cells. In six donors, the dominant CD3+CD56+NKG2C+ clonotypes were among the top 10 CD8+ clonotypes and accounted for roughly 1.0-8% of CD8+ T cells. Those dominant clonotypes were again the most abundant among CD3+CD56-NKG2C+ cells in a handful of donors, at about 28.3-60.1%. Whether the expanded NKG2C-expressing T cell clones were specific for HCMV antigens remained unclear. The study sequenced eight donors, all healthy volunteers chosen at random: three men and five women. HCMV-specific IgG was detected in serum with a commercial ELISA kit to determine HCMV serostatus. For about 6 donors, bulk peripheral blood T-cell repertoires were additionally sequenced from unsorted PBMC. MIGEC was used to demultiplex reads and group reads by UMI, and MiTCR was used to assemble and quantify clonotypes. To exclude erroneous sequences, any TCR cDNA sequence not supported by at least two reads was discarded. The tcR package was used for downstream repertoire analysis, with clonotypes matched between fractions based on CDR3 nucleotide sequence plus V segment. VDJmatch was used to annotate antigen specificity against VDJdb, with one amino acid substitution allowed in CDR3.

The specimen sequenced was PBMCs. This chain is built from TRBV20-1 and TRBJ2-3; possibly the D gene is TRBD2, per 5 matching bases. This clonotype originated in a woman under 30 in good health. For the CDR3, the sequence is CSAEGLKDTQYF. Here is the DNA: TGCAGTGCCGAGGGCCTCAAAGATACGCAGTATTTT.